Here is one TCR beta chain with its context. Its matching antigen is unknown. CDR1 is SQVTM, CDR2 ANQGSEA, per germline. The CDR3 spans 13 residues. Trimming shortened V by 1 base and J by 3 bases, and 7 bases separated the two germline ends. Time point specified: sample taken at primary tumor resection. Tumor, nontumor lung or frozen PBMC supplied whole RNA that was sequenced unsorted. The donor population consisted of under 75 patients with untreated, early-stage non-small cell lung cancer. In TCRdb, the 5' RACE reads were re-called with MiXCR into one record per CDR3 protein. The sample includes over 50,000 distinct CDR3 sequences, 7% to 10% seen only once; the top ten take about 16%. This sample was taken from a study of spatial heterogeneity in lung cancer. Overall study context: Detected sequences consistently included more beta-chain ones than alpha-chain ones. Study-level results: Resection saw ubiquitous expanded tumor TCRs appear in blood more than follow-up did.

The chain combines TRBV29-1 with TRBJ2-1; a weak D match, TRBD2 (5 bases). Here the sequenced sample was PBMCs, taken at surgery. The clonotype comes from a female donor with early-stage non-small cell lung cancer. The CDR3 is CSVEVTSYNEQFF. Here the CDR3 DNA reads TGCAGCGTTGAAGTTACTAGCTACAATGAGCAGTTCTTC.